This entry lists 22 T cell receptor beta chains sequenced from one sample in a study of blood T cell repertoires in COVID-19. Some clones are missing from TCRdb's copy, which holds only in-frame ones; the method was immunoSEQ multiplex PCR. The sample consists of a few hundred thousand clones, about three quarters of them appearing once. What was sequenced was peripheral blood. These receptors all come from a woman aged 80 or over with acute or convalescent COVID-19.

The chain couples TRBV3-1 (or the pseudogene TRBV3-2) to TRBJ1-3; D remains unclear. The CDR3 consists of 15 residues. The germline gives CDR1 LGHDT, CDR2 YNNKEL (reference sequence). The ends were cut back, 0 bases at V and 5 bases at J, with 11 bases in the middle. The CDR3 reads CASSQEGNPRNTIYF. The DNA of the CDR3 is TGTGCCAGCAGCCAAGAGGGCAATCCTAGAAACACCATATATTTT.

V is TRBV11-2 and J is TRBJ2-5; 10 bases fit TRBD2. The V and J ends lost 2 bases and 5 bases, in that order; junction bases with no gene match: 5. The CDR3 is 15 amino acids. Per the germline V gene, CDR1 is SGHAT and CDR2 is FQNNGV. Written as DNA, the CDR3 is TGTGCCAGCAGCTTACCTAGCGGGGGCGCGGAGACCCAGTACTTC. This encodes CASSLPSGGAETQYF.

This clone was observed a few times. The chain couples TRBV5-5 to TRBJ1-2; a possible D gene is TRBD1 (6 bases). Deletions cut 0 bases from V and 2 bases from J, with 8 bases between. This CDR3 is 14 amino acids long. Looked up from germline, CDR1 is SGHKS and CDR2 is YYEKEE (reference sequence). The CDR3 DNA sequence: TGTGCCAGCAGCTTGGCAGGGACAAACTATGGCTACACCTTC. It is translated as CASSLAGTNYGYTF.

The chain recombines TRBV29-1 with TRBJ1-5; 9 positions agree with TRBD1. CDR3 length: 13 residues. Germline CDR1 SQVTM, CDR2 ANQGSEA. Trimming removed 7 bases from V and 6 bases from J; junction bases left unmatched: 7. Here the CDR3 DNA reads TGCAGCGGGCCAACAGGGGGCTGTCAGCCCCAGCATTTT. As protein: CSGPTGGCQPQHF.

The CDR3 region has the DNA TGTGCCAGCTCACCACCTAACAGATTGAACACTGAAGCTTTCTTT. Protein sequence: CASSPPNRLNTEAFF. The chain recombines TRBV18 with TRBJ1-1; no clear D gene. The germline V gene has CDR1 KGHSH and CDR2 LQKENI. V shed 0 bases and J shed 0 bases, with 8 bases lying between them. The CDR3 is 15 amino acids.

The chain joins TRBV2 to TRBJ1-1; D may be TRBD1 (5 bases). The CDR3 has 13 residues. In germline, CDR1 is SNHLY, CDR2 FYNNEI. V was cut by 5 bases and J by 0 bases, with 7 bases left in between. The CDR3 region is CASSLQVNTEAFF. The DNA of the CDR3 is TGTGCCAGCAGTCTACAGGTGAACACTGAAGCTTTCTTT.

The chain links TRBV11-2 to TRBJ2-7; 10 nucleotides agree with TRBD1. The length of the CDR3 is 15 residues. After removal of 6 bases from V and 0 bases from J, the junction contained 5 bases not matched to a gene. Germline CDR1 and CDR2: SGHAT and FQNNGV. CDR3 coding DNA: TGTGCCAGCAGAAGATGGGACAGGGGCTCCTACGAGCAGTACTTC. Amino acids: CASRRWDRGSYEQYF.

The chain links TRBV5-1 to TRBJ1-5; no firm D call. This CDR3 comprises 16 residues. V gave up 4 bases and J gave up 2 bases, with 16 bases separating them. From germline, CDR1 is SGHRS and CDR2 YFSETQ. CDR3 sequence reads: CASSPSPAGGNQPQHF. The CDR3 DNA follows: TGCGCCAGCAGCCCCTCCCCGGCGGGAGGCAATCAGCCCCAGCATTTT.

The chain joins TRBV30 to TRBJ2-3, with unresolved D. The CDR3 totals 13 residues. The germline V gene has CDR1 GTSNPN and CDR2 SVGIG (reference sequence). V lost 2 bases and J 2 bases, leaving 8 bases between the germline ends. As DNA, the CDR3 is TGTGCCTGGAGTCTCTCACTCACAGATACGCAGTATTTT. Translated: CAWSLSLTDTQYF.

The chain combines TRBV3-1 (or the pseudogene TRBV3-2) with TRBJ2-5, with TRBD2 matching 12 bases. This CDR3 region has 16 residues. Germline CDR1 LGHDT, CDR2 YNNKEL (reference sequence). The J segment lost 3 bases and the V segment lost 2 bases, leaving 4 bases of the junction unmatched. This CDR3 reads CASSQTRLAGEETQYF. For the CDR3, the DNA is TGTGCCAGCAGCCAAACCAGACTAGCGGGAGAAGAGACCCAGTACTTC.

This clone was observed once. This chain uses TRBV3-1 (or the pseudogene TRBV3-2) with TRBJ2-7; the D is unclear. The germline V gene has CDR1 LGHDT and CDR2 YNNKEL (reference sequence). V shed 1 base and J shed 9 bases, with 7 bases lying between them. The CDR3 spans 11 residues. CDR3 loop: CASSQGLSQYF. The CDR3 region has the DNA TGTGCCAGCAGCCAAGGGCTTTCGCAGTACTTC.

This clone was seen more than once but under ten times. V and J are TRBV6-5 and TRBJ1-6; weak D call: TRBD1 (5 bases). The germline CDR1 and CDR2 sequences are MNHEY and SVGAGI. Trimming removed 6 bases from V and 5 bases from J, with 8 bases in between. The CDR3 is 13 amino acids. CDR3: CASRQENNSPLHF. The CDR3 DNA sequence: TGTGCCAGCAGACAGGAAAATAATTCACCCCTCCACTTT.

The chain uses TRBV5-1 and TRBJ2-5; D is perhaps TRBD2 (5 bases). V was clipped by 0 bases and J by 4 bases, with 13 bases between them. Germline CDR1 and CDR2: SGHRS and YFSETQ. The CDR3 is 15 amino acids. CDR3 sequence: CASSLDGSAGETQYF. CDR3 nucleotide sequence: TGCGCCAGCAGCTTGGATGGGAGTGCAGGAGAGACCCAGTACTTC.

The rearrangement links TRBV7-2 to TRBJ2-7; weak D call: TRBD2 (5 bases). Trimming left V 5 bases short and J 3 bases short, with 8 bases between. This CDR3 region has 12 residues. CDR1 SGHTA and CDR2 FQGNSA come from the germline V gene. The CDR3 loop is CASSLTSYEQYF. CDR3 in DNA: TGTGCCAGCAGCCTTACTAGCTACGAGCAGTACTTC.

This chain connects TRBV2 to TRBJ1-4, with 7 bases fitting TRBD1. In germline, CDR1 is SNHLY, CDR2 FYNNEI. The J segment lost 8 bases and the V segment lost 5 bases, leaving 8 bases of the junction unmatched. CDR3 length equals 14 residues. As DNA, the CDR3 is TGTGCCAGCAGTAAACGACAGGGTGGAGAAAAACTGTTTTTT. Its protein product is CASSKRQGGEKLFF.

J is TRBJ2-1 and V is TRBV5-5; D unclear. CDR1 is SGHKS and CDR2 is YYEKEE in the germline V gene (reference sequence). V was pared by 0 bases and J by 3 bases, with 10 bases between. The CDR3 is 15 amino acids. The CDR3 nucleotides read TGTGCCAGCAGCTTGGCCGTAGCTGGCTACAATGAGCAGTTCTTC. Translation gives CASSLAVAGYNEQFF.

This clone was detected only once. The chain couples TRBV5-5 to TRBJ1-3, with D unclear. The CDR3 is 15 residues long. Per the germline V gene, CDR1 is SGHKS and CDR2 is YYEKEE (reference sequence). V was cut by 3 bases and J by 4 bases, with 14 bases left in between. CDR3 nucleotides: TGTGCCAGCAGCTGGAGCCCGGAGTGGGGAAACACCATATATTTT. This codes for CASSWSPEWGNTIYF.

The chain recombines TRBV3-1 (or the pseudogene TRBV3-2) with TRBJ2-1; D may be TRBD1 (6 bases). The CDR3 is 12 amino acids. The germline gives CDR1 LGHDT, CDR2 YNNKEL (reference sequence). Trimming shortened V by 4 bases and J by 10 bases, and 11 bases separated the two germline ends. The CDR3 loop reads CASSPVGAEQFF. The CDR3 DNA reads TGTGCCAGCAGCCCAGTGGGGGCCGAGCAGTTCTTC.

This clone was counted a few times. V is TRBV4-2 and J is TRBJ2-3; D not certain. The CDR3 is 16 amino acids. The V end lost 2 bases, the J end lost 0 bases, and 12 bases lay between the germline ends. From germline, CDR1 is LGHNA and CDR2 YNFKEQ. CDR3 coding DNA: TGTGCCAGCAGCCAATCGGAGACTCTAAGCACAGATACGCAGTATTTT. As protein: CASSQSETLSTDTQYF.

V and J are TRBV5-1 and TRBJ2-1; D possibly corresponds to TRBD2 (5 bases). Germline V lookup: CDR1 SGHRS, CDR2 YFSETQ. The CDR3 has 15 residues. V lost 0 bases, J lost 6 bases, and 13 bases lay in between. The CDR3 DNA is TGCGCCAGCAGCTTGGCCCAGACCGGACTCAATGAGCAGTTCTTC. Protein sequence: CASSLAQTGLNEQFF.

V is TRBV3-1 (or the pseudogene TRBV3-2) and J is TRBJ1-2; the match to TRBD1 covers 7 bases. Germline CDR1 and CDR2: LGHDT and YNNKEL (reference sequence). The CDR3 has 15 amino acids. V was pared by 3 bases and J by 4 bases, with 8 bases of the junction left unmatched. The CDR3 region has the DNA TGTGCCAGCAGCCACAGACCGACAGGGATCTATGGCTACACCTTC. The encoded protein is CASSHRPTGIYGYTF.

The chain uses TRBV6-5 and TRBJ1-2, with 9 bases that match TRBD1. The germline CDR1 and CDR2 sequences are MNHEY and SVGAGI. Trimming took 6 bases from V and 3 from J; bases not matched to a gene: 8. The CDR3 is 15 amino acids. The CDR3 spells CASRAEDRGDYGYTF. DNA of the CDR3: TGTGCCAGCAGGGCCGAGGACAGGGGTGACTATGGCTACACCTTC.